These 24 T cell receptor beta chains were sequenced from one sample in a study of OX40 agonist ivuxolimab in advanced cancers. TCRdb keeps only in-frame clones here, not all; method: immunoSEQ multiplex PCR. This table holds fewer than 15,000 clones, more than 85% found once. Source: CD4+ or CD8+ T cells sorted from blood, taken in a trial of the OX40 agonist ivuxolimab. These receptors were collected from an adult with an advanced solid tumor such as melanoma, head and neck, liver or kidney cancer.

The chain joins TRBV27 to TRBJ1-2; TRBD1 might be the D (6 bases). The germline V and J ends were trimmed by 0 bases and 8 bases, with 10 bases remaining between them. The CDR3 totals 13 residues. The V gene's germline CDR1 is MNHEY and CDR2 SMNVEV (reference sequence). CDR3 residues: CASSLSEGVGYTF. CDR3 coding DNA: TGTGCCAGCAGTTTATCGGAGGGGGTCGGCTACACCTTC.

The chain carries TRBV11-1 and TRBJ2-1; 10 bases are shared with TRBD2. This CDR3 is built from 15 residues. J gave up 7 bases and V 3 bases, and 6 bases lay outside the gene matches. Germline CDR1 and CDR2: SGHAT and FQDESV (reference sequence). The CDR3, as DNA: TGTGCCAGCAGCTTGCGCCTAGCGGGAGATAATGAGCAGTTCTTC. This sequence encodes CASSLRLAGDNEQFF.

V and J are TRBV4-3 and TRBJ1-2; no clear D gene. V lost 2 bases to trimming and J lost 4 bases, with 11 bases between them. Germline CDR1 reads LGHNA; CDR2 reads YSLEER. CDR3 length equals 14 residues. This CDR3 reads CASSQFDNGYGYTF. DNA for the CDR3: TGCGCCAGCAGCCAATTCGACAATGGCTATGGCTACACCTTC.

The rearrangement links TRBV11-3 to TRBJ2-5; 7 bases map to TRBD1. There are 17 residues in the CDR3. CDR1 is SGHNT, CDR2 YENEEA, per germline. V lost 5 bases and J lost 0; bases outside the gene matches: 12. The CDR3 reads CASSPLTDRRYQETQYF. DNA of the CDR3: TGTGCCAGCAGCCCCCTTACGGACAGGAGGTACCAAGAGACCCAGTACTTC.

The chain couples TRBV6-6 to TRBJ2-3, with 7 bases that match TRBD1. The germline V gene has CDR1 MNHNY and CDR2 SVGAGI (reference sequence). Trimming removed 0 bases from V and 1 base from J; junction bases left unmatched: 4. The CDR3 covers 16 residues. The CDR3 is CASSYSTGVGTDTQYF. The CDR3 DNA reads TGTGCCAGCAGTTACTCTACAGGGGTGGGCACAGATACGCAGTATTTT.

A few counts support this clone. The rearrangement links TRBV4-3 to TRBJ2-2, with 10 nucleotides matching TRBD1. CDR3 length equals 18 residues. Trimming took 0 bases from V and 4 from J; bases not matched to a gene: 8. Germline values: CDR1 LGHNA, CDR2 YSLEER. The CDR3 here is CASSQEGDRGEGTGELFF. The CDR3 nucleotides are TGCGCCAGCAGCCAAGAAGGGGACAGGGGAGAGGGCACCGGGGAGCTGTTTTTT.

The chain combines TRBV4-3 with TRBJ1-6, with 10 bases matching TRBD1. V was clipped by 0 bases and J by 0 bases; unmatched bases: 8. The CDR3 contains 20 residues. Germline CDR1 and CDR2: LGHNA and YSLEER. The CDR3 sequence: CASSQDGDRGAYSYNSPLHF. The CDR3 region has the DNA TGCGCCAGCAGCCAAGATGGGGACAGGGGAGCCTACTCCTATAATTCACCCCTCCACTTT.

The chain employs TRBV7-6 and TRBJ2-1; a weak D match, TRBD1 (6 bases). CDR1 SGHVS and CDR2 FNYEAQ come from the germline V gene. The CDR3 sequence is 14 residues long. The V end lost 5 bases, the J end lost 6 bases, and 14 bases lay between the germline ends. CDR3 in amino acids: CASSIRDTSNEQFF. The CDR3 bases are TGTGCCAGCAGCATAAGGGACACCTCCAATGAGCAGTTCTTC.

The rearrangement joins TRBV7-2 to TRBJ2-1; a possible D gene is TRBD1 (5 bases). Trimming shortened V by 4 bases and J by 5 bases, and 6 bases separated the two germline ends. Germline V gene lookup returns CDR1 SGHTA and CDR2 FQGNSA. The CDR3 is made up of 12 amino acids. The CDR3, as DNA: TGTGCCAGCAGCTGGACAAACAATGAGCAGTTCTTC. Its translation is CASSWTNNEQFF.

The chain has TRBV6-5 and TRBJ1-2; D unclear. V was trimmed by 6 bases and J by 4 bases, leaving 6 bases between them. The germline V gene has CDR1 MNHEY and CDR2 SVGAGI. The CDR3 length is 11 residues. The CDR3 sequence: CASRGSYGYTF. The CDR3 DNA sequence: TGTGCCAGCAGGGGAAGCTATGGCTACACCTTC.

The V call is TRBV6-1, the J call TRBJ2-7; TRBD2 is a possible D gene (6 bases). CDR1 and CDR2 (germline): MNHNS, SASEGT. Trimming stripped 2 bases from V and 2 bases from J, with 10 bases between. The CDR3 runs to 14 residues. The CDR3 coding sequence is TGTGCCAGCAGTGAAAGGGACTTCACCTACGAGCAGTACTTC. Translating gives CASSERDFTYEQYF.

This clone was found a few times. J is TRBJ1-1 and V is TRBV6-1; D is perhaps TRBD1 (5 bases). V was clipped by 9 bases and J by 1 base, with 15 bases between them. Germline assignment: CDR1 MNHNS and CDR2 SASEGT. The CDR3 sequence is 14 residues long. CDR3 region: CASNLGAGNTEAFF. CDR3 nucleotide sequence: TGTGCCAGTAACTTAGGGGCTGGGAACACTGAAGCTTTCTTT.

The chain employs TRBV29-1 and TRBJ2-2; D is perhaps TRBD1 (6 bases). The V end was cut by 3 bases, the J end by 4 bases, with 24 bases between. Germline V gene data show CDR1 as SQVTM and CDR2 as ANQGSEA. The length of the CDR3 is 18 residues. CDR3 amino acids: CSVEGQGLTGGGTGELFF. CDR3 DNA sequence: TGCAGCGTTGAGGGGCAGGGGCTGACAGGCGGCGGCACCGGGGAGCTGTTTTTT.

The chain recombines TRBV6-1 with TRBJ2-7, with D possibly TRBD2 on 8 matching bases. Trimming removed 6 bases from V and 5 bases from J, with 20 bases in between. The CDR3 is 15 residues long. CDR1 and CDR2 (germline): MNHNS, SASEGT. CDR3 region: CASSPSGGGGNEQYF. The DNA of the CDR3 is TGTGCCAGCAGCCCATCGGGAGGGGGCGGAAACGAGCAGTACTTC.

The chain joins TRBV19 to TRBJ1-5; D is perhaps TRBD1 (5 bases). The V end lost 1 base, the J end lost 3 bases, and 10 bases lay between the germline ends. The length of the CDR3 is 15 residues. CDR1 and CDR2 from the germline V gene are LNHDA and SQIVND (reference sequence). Here the CDR3 DNA reads TGTGCCAGTAGTATAGGGGCAGGGAACAATCAGCCCCAGCATTTT. Translated, it gives CASSIGAGNNQPQHF.

V usage is TRBV13 and J usage is TRBJ1-1; no clear D gene. Germline assignment: CDR1 PRHDT and CDR2 FYEKMQ (reference sequence). V lost 5 bases to trimming and J lost 6 bases, with 13 bases between them. CDR3 length: 13 residues. The CDR3 nucleotides are TGTGCCAGCAGCCCCGGTAGGGAGTCTGAAGCTTTCTTT. It translates to CASSPGRESEAFF.

The chain couples TRBV10-1 to TRBJ2-3, with TRBD2 matching over 9 bases. The V gene end was trimmed by 3 bases and the J gene end by 0 bases; junction bases not matched to a gene: 10. The CDR3 has 18 amino acids. The germline CDR1 and CDR2 sequences are WNHNN and SYGVQD (reference sequence). CDR3 region: CASSDGSGRSSSTDTQYF. CDR3 DNA sequence: TGCGCCAGCAGTGATGGGAGCGGGAGGAGTTCTAGCACAGATACGCAGTATTTT.

This clone was picked up many times. The chain combines TRBV6-4 with TRBJ2-1, with D unclear. With 2 bases removed from V and 3 bases from J, the gap between germline ends came to 5 bases. Germline assignment: CDR1 MRHNA and CDR2 SNTAGT. This CDR3 has 13 amino acids. The CDR3 region is CASSDGRYNEQFF. The DNA for the CDR3 is TGTGCCAGCAGTGACGGACGCTACAATGAGCAGTTCTTC.

This chain links TRBV14 with TRBJ2-7; D gene unclear. From germline, CDR1 is SGHDN and CDR2 FVKESK. V was shortened by 3 bases and J by 2 bases, with 5 bases between the two germline ends. The CDR3 contains 12 residues. CDR3 coding DNA: TGTGCCAGCAGCCATTCCGCCTACGAGCAGTACTTC. Translation gives CASSHSAYEQYF.

The V and J genes are TRBV19 and TRBJ1-1; 9 positions agree with TRBD1. After removal of 5 bases from V and 5 bases from J, the junction contained 6 bases not matched to a gene. The CDR3 consists of 14 residues. CDR1 and CDR2 (germline): LNHDA, SQIVND (reference sequence). CDR3 sequence: CASSPGTGLTEAFF. CDR3 nucleotide sequence: TGTGCCAGTAGTCCCGGGACAGGGCTTACTGAAGCTTTCTTT.

This clone was seen only once. This sequence joins TRBV10-3 and TRBJ1-2, with D possibly matching TRBD1 (6 bases). With 0 bases removed from V and 4 bases from J, the gap between germline ends came to 9 bases. Germline V CDR1 and CDR2: ENHRY, SYGVKD. The CDR3 covers 14 residues. The CDR3 loop reads CAISESDSLYGYTF. CDR3 DNA sequence: TGTGCCATCAGTGAGTCGGACAGCCTCTATGGCTACACCTTC.

This clone was observed once. The chain joins TRBV9 to TRBJ1-2; D not certain. This CDR3 contains 16 residues. The germline CDR1 and CDR2 sequences are SGDLS and YYNGEE. V dropped 0 bases and J dropped 0 bases, with 12 bases sitting between them. CDR3 region: CASSVALGSANYGYTF. Here the CDR3 DNA reads TGTGCCAGCAGCGTAGCTCTGGGCTCCGCTAACTATGGCTACACCTTC.

This sequence joins TRBV4-1 and TRBJ1-1; D possibly corresponds to TRBD1 (6 bases). Germline CDR1 is MGHRA and CDR2 is YSYEKL. The CDR3 covers 14 residues. The germline V and J ends were trimmed by 6 bases and 7 bases, with 18 bases remaining between them. The CDR3 DNA reads TGCGCCAGCAGTCCTAGGGGGGGAGGCGATGAAGCTTTCTTT. Protein product: CASSPRGGGDEAFF.

This rearrangement joins TRBV4-1 to TRBJ1-1, with D perhaps matching TRBD1 (5 bases). V was cut by 1 base and J by 1 base, with 10 bases left in between. Per germline, CDR1 MGHRA and CDR2 YSYEKL. This CDR3 has 15 amino acids. CDR3 coding DNA: TGCGCCAGCAGCCAAGTTTCCAGGGAGAACACTGAAGCTTTCTTT. Protein sequence: CASSQVSRENTEAFF.